Presented here are 21 T cell receptor beta chains from one specimen sequenced in a study of T cells after posttransplantation cyclophosphamide. Treatment was busulfan-fludarabine conditioning, a marrow graft, and cyclophosphamide on days +3 and +4. Only in-frame clones appear in the TCRdb table, and some are missing; sequencing was by immunoSEQ multiplex PCR. The sample yields roughly 7,400 clones, without any singletons. This specimen was PBMCs, taken after allogeneic stem cell transplant with posttransplant cyclophosphamide. The origin of the receptors is a female patient aged 50 to 65 who received an allogeneic stem cell transplant from a related donor, was CMV-positive, and had no GVHD. The graft donor may have given rise to some T cells.

This clone has a count of ten or more. The J gene is TRBJ2-3, the V gene TRBV11-2; 10 positions match TRBD1. The junction had 4 bases not matched to a gene; V was cut back by 4 bases and J by 0 bases. The CDR3 spans 16 residues. The V gene's germline CDR1 is SGHAT and CDR2 FQNNGV. In DNA, the CDR3 is TGTGCCAGCAGCTCGGGGACAGGGGTTAGCACAGATACGCAGTATTTT. This translates into CASSSGTGVSTDTQYF.

This clone was seen ten or more times. CDR3 sequence (DNA): TGTGCCAGCAGGGGACAGGGGGTCCGGAACACCATATATTTT. Translated: CASRGQGVRNTIYF. The rearrangement uses TRBV6-1 and TRBJ1-3, with TRBD1 identical over 11 bases. Germline assignment: CDR1 MNHNS and CDR2 SASEGT. V dropped 6 bases and J dropped 7; count of bases not matched to a gene: 5. The CDR3 length is 14 residues.

Within the sample, this clone is medium-sized (0.01 to 0.1%). This chain uses TRBV6-6 with TRBJ1-2; 9 bases align to TRBD1. V gave up 2 bases and J gave up 7 bases; unmatched junction bases: 8. The CDR3 covers 15 residues. Germline-derived CDR1 and CDR2 are MNHNY and SVGAGI (reference sequence). This chain's CDR3 is CASSYPGQGGVGYTF. The CDR3 nucleotides read TGTGCCAGCAGTTACCCGGGACAGGGAGGGGTTGGCTACACCTTC.

This clone was counted at least ten times. This rearrangement joins TRBV27 to TRBJ1-5, with 12 bases fitting TRBD1. CDR1 is MNHEY and CDR2 is SMNVEV in the germline V gene (reference sequence). With 5 bases clipped from V and 2 bases from J, the junction kept 10 bases outside the gene matches. The CDR3 loop spans 18 amino acids. CDR3 in amino acids: CASSREGQGAVGNQPQHF. The CDR3 DNA reads as TGTGCCAGCAGTAGGGAGGGACAGGGGGCGGTGGGCAATCAGCCCCAGCATTTT.

This clone has at least ten counts. The chain is built from TRBV10-3 and TRBJ2-7; tentatively, D is TRBD1 (6 bases). The length of the CDR3 is 14 residues. Germline values: CDR1 ENHRY, CDR2 SYGVKD. V was clipped by 10 bases and J by 3 bases, with 19 bases between them. The CDR3 protein is CATKEGESDYEQYF. CDR3 DNA: TGTGCCACCAAAGAGGGGGAGTCAGACTACGAGCAGTACTTC.

This clone was found many times. The chain employs TRBV5-6 and TRBJ2-5; 9 bases are a match to TRBD1. Per germline, CDR1 SGHDT and CDR2 YYEEEE. The CDR3 spans 17 residues. Losses at the gene ends were 2 bases for V and 5 bases for J; bases not matched to a gene: 13. In DNA, the CDR3 is TGTGCCAGCAGCTTTTACTACACAGGGGGCGCAGGGGAGACCCAGTACTTC. Amino acid sequence: CASSFYYTGGAGETQYF.

This clone showed up many times. This chain's CDR3 is CATSAGGPPDTQYF. Written as DNA, the CDR3 is TGTGCCACCTCAGCGGGAGGTCCCCCAGATACGCAGTATTTT. V and J are TRBV7-3 and TRBJ2-3; 9 nucleotides align to TRBD2. The CDR3 loop spans 14 amino acids. Losses at the gene ends were 10 bases for V and 4 bases for J; bases not matched to a gene: 9. Germline lookup yields CDR1 SGHTA and CDR2 FQGTGA.

This clone was seen many times. Compared with germline, one end of the junction differs, possibly owing to a read error. The rearrangement links TRBV29-1 to TRBJ2-3; 10 positions match TRBD2. Germline-derived CDR1 and CDR2 are SQVTM and ANQGSEA. CDR3 length equals 17 residues. The CDR3 sequence is CSAESYLTSGSTDTQYF. CDR3 DNA: TGCAGCGCTGAAAGCTATTTGACTAGCGGGAGCACAGATACGCAGTATTTT.

The V call is TRBV25-1, the J call TRBJ2-1, with 9 bases matching TRBD2. The CDR3 has 15 residues. V was clipped by 4 bases and J by 8 bases; unmatched bases: 9. Germline V gene data show CDR1 as MGHDK and CDR2 as SYGVNS. This chain's CDR3 is CASSAQVAGEHEQFF. CDR3 nucleotides: TGTGCCAGCAGTGCCCAGGTAGCGGGAGAACATGAGCAGTTCTTC.

At least ten counts were recorded for this clone. Germline is not matched at one junction end, which may reflect a read error. This rearrangement joins TRBV7-9 to TRBJ2-7, with TRBD2 identical over 12 bases. The CDR3 sequence is 12 residues long. Germline V CDR1 and CDR2: SEHNR, FQNEAQ (reference sequence). This CDR3 reads CASSGTGTSGFF. The CDR3 DNA reads TGTGCCAGCAGCGGAACCGGGACTAGCGGGTTCTTC.

V gene TRBV4-1 combines with J gene TRBJ2-6, with a weak D call TRBD1 (5 bases). V gave up 6 bases and J gave up 4 bases, with 31 bases separating them. The CDR3 spans 21 residues. The germline V gene has CDR1 MGHRA and CDR2 YSYEKL. The CDR3: CASSGDPDSSKVLSGANVLTF. The CDR3 bases are TGCGCCAGCAGTGGGGATCCAGACAGTTCAAAGGTGCTCTCGGGGGCCAACGTCCTGACTTTC.

This clone came up many times. The V and J genes are TRBV2 and TRBJ2-5; TRBD2 is a possible D gene (7 bases). The germline V gene encodes CDR1 SNHLY and CDR2 FYNNEI. The CDR3 runs to 15 residues. Trimming pared 4 bases from V and 5 bases from J, leaving 17 bases between. CDR3 DNA sequence: TGTGCCAGCAGTGCCATGCGGGGGCAAAGGGAGACCCAGTACTTC. Translated: CASSAMRGQRETQYF.

This clone came up many times. Other DNA sequences in this sample translate to the same CDR3. The rearrangement uses TRBV19 and TRBJ1-1, with D tentatively TRBD1 (5 bases). The V and J ends lost 1 base and 5 bases respectively, with 8 bases between them. Per germline, CDR1 LNHDA and CDR2 SQIVND (reference sequence). This CDR3 has 13 amino acids. This chain's CDR3 is CASSIGGGTEAFF. CDR3 DNA sequence: TGTGCCAGTAGTATAGGCGGGGGTACTGAAGCTTTCTTT.

This clone was observed many times. The chain couples TRBV7-7 to TRBJ2-7; the match to TRBD2 covers 8 bases. Germline trimming cut 5 bases from V and 0 bases from J; bases unmatched to any gene: 6. The CDR3 sequence is 15 residues long. In germline, CDR1 is SSHAT, CDR2 FNYEAQ (reference sequence). The CDR3 protein is CASSPSAGGSYEQYF. CDR3 nucleotide sequence: TGTGCCAGCAGCCCCTCCGCGGGGGGCTCCTACGAGCAGTACTTC.

Many counts were recorded for this clone. V gene TRBV27 combines with J gene TRBJ2-7, with D unresolved. The CDR3 sequence is 14 residues long. V was trimmed by 7 bases and J by 0 bases, leaving 13 bases between them. CDR1 and CDR2 from the germline V gene are MNHEY and SMNVEV (reference sequence). CDR3 coding DNA: TGTGCCAGCAAGACTTATCGAAGCTCCTACGAGCAGTACTTC. Protein sequence: CASKTYRSSYEQYF.

This clone was observed many times. CDR3 protein: CASSVRPQHF. Written as DNA, the CDR3 is TGTGCCAGCAGTGTCCGGCCCCAGCATTTT. This sequence joins TRBV6-1 and TRBJ1-5, with D unclear. This CDR3 has 10 amino acids. Trimming left V 4 bases short and J 9 bases short, with 4 bases between. CDR1 and CDR2 from the germline V gene are MNHNS and SASEGT.

This clone has more than one count but fewer than ten. This chain uses TRBV5-1 with TRBJ1-6; TRBD1 is a possible D gene (6 bases). V dropped 4 bases and J dropped 3 bases, with 14 bases sitting between them. The CDR3 length is 16 residues. CDR1 SGHRS and CDR2 YFSETQ come from the germline V gene. In DNA, the CDR3 is TGCGCCAGCAGCGAGGGTTGGACAGTCTATAATTCACCCCTCCACTTT. Amino acids: CASSEGWTVYNSPLHF. Using reference TRBV5-1 and TRBJ1-6 for the parts outside the CDR3, the full variable domain is KAGVTQTPRYLIKTRGQQVTLSCSPISGHRSVSWYQQTPGQGLQFLFEYFSETQRNKGNFPGRFSGRQFSNSRSEMNVSTLELGDSALYLCASSEGWTVYNSPLHFGNGTRLTVT.

This clone was picked up many times. The genes are TRBV15 and TRBJ2-5; D may be TRBD1 (5 bases). CDR1 is LNHNV and CDR2 is YYDKDF in the germline V gene (reference sequence). V lost 8 bases and J 5 bases, leaving 12 bases between the germline ends. CDR3 size: 12 residues. CDR3 nucleotides: TGTGCCACCCGTGGCAGGGTTGAGACCCAGTACTTC. This translates into CATRGRVETQYF.

This clone was counted many times. The V and J genes are TRBV28 and TRBJ2-3; no firm D call. Germline CDR1 and CDR2: MDHEN and SYDVKM. V was trimmed by 6 bases and J by 1 base, leaving 8 bases between them. CDR3 length: 13 amino acids. DNA of the CDR3: TGTGCCAGCAGACAATTCGGCACAGATACGCAGTATTTT. Translating gives CASRQFGTDTQYF.

Judged by abundance, this clone is medium-sized (0.01 to 0.1%). The CDR3 protein is CASALMAVNPSTDTQYF. The CDR3 bases are TGCGCCAGCGCCCTTATGGCGGTGAACCCTAGCACAGATACGCAGTATTTT. J is TRBJ2-3 and V is TRBV5-1; D remains unclear. V was cut by 7 bases and J by 0 bases, with 21 bases left in between. This CDR3 contains 17 residues. Germline assignment: CDR1 SGHRS and CDR2 YFSETQ. Filled out from reference TRBV5-1 and TRBJ2-3, the complete variable domain reads KAGVTQTPRYLIKTRGQQVTLSCSPISGHRSVSWYQQTPGQGLQFLFEYFSETQRNKGNFPGRFSGRQFSNSRSEMNVSTLELGDSALYLCASALMAVNPSTDTQYFGPGTRLTVL.

This clone was observed many times. The chain uses TRBV2 and TRBJ1-4, with a tentative D call TRBD1 (6 bases). The CDR3 has 14 amino acids. The germline V and J ends were trimmed by 10 bases and 4 bases, with 16 bases remaining between them. Germline lookup yields CDR1 SNHLY and CDR2 FYNNEI. The CDR3 DNA is TGTGCCACCTTCAGAGGGGGATTTAATGAAAAACTGTTTTTT. This codes for CATFRGGFNEKLFF.